The clone carrying this T cell receptor beta chain came up once. Its antigen remains unknown. The sample belongs to a study of cytomegalovirus exposure and HLA in healthy donors. Some clones are missing from TCRdb's copy, which holds only in-frame ones; the method was immunoSEQ multiplex PCR. The data show around 200,000 clones, 80% to 85% seen once. Study results and caveats: Within the roughly 120 validation repertoires, first-cohort TCR clusters tended to co-occur, according to a later analysis. The investigators catalogued 150 to 200 TCR beta chains as cytomegalovirus-associated. Through in vitro validation, a few CMV-associated chains were shown to be specific for CMV antigens.

V shed 6 bases and J 7 bases; nucleotides not matched to a gene: 10. Looked up from germline, CDR1 is MNHEY and CDR2 is SVGAGI. CDR3 length: 14 amino acids. The V gene is TRBV6-5, the J gene TRBJ2-7, with 9 positions matching TRBD1. The receptor comes from a woman aged 30 to 39 in good health and CMV-seronegative. The sequencing input was PBMCs. The CDR3 nucleotides read TGTGCCAGCAGCCGGGACAGGGTTTCCGAAGAGCAGTACTTC. It yields the protein CASSRDRVSEEQYF.